The following is a TCR beta chain sequence with its context. These data belong to a study of blood T cell repertoires in COVID-19. Looking at the study overall: Nucleic acid was either cDNA or gDNA, and it came from T cells, B-cell-depleted T cells, or PBMCs.

Assay used: immunoSEQ multiplex PCR; TCRdb lists only in-frame clones, some missing. The sample holds 200,000 to 300,000 clones, about 85% seen once. Sequenced material: peripheral blood. This receptor was obtained from a man aged 18 to 35 with active or convalescent COVID-19.

The CDR3 reads CASSYSPGNNEQYF. DNA of the CDR3: TGTGCCAGCAGTTACTCGCCGGGGAACAACGAGCAGTACTTC. This sequence joins TRBV6-5 and TRBJ2-7; D might be TRBD2 (5 bases). Trimming removed 0 bases at V and 5 bases at J, with 11 bases between. Germline-derived CDR1 and CDR2 are MNHEY and SVGAGI. This CDR3 has 14 amino acids.